This entry is about one T cell receptor (beta chain). This sample was included in a study of blood T cell repertoires in COVID-19. Repertoires were generated with immunoSEQ multiplex PCR, while TCRdb's copy carries only in-frame clones and drops some. The profile shows more than 75,000 clones, approximately 88% of them singletons. This CDR3 has 16 residues. Trimming shortened V by 0 bases and J by 1 base, and 12 bases separated the two germline ends. In germline, CDR1 is KGHSH, CDR2 LQKENI. The receptor's source is a man younger than 45 with acute or convalescent COVID-19. Sequencing input: peripheral blood. V gene TRBV18 combines with J gene TRBJ2-5; D ambiguous. The CDR3 reads CASSPPTSTGQETQYF. The CDR3 DNA reads TGTGCCAGCTCACCACCGACGTCCACGGGCCAAGAGACCCAGTACTTC.